A single sample is the source of the 26 T cell receptor beta chains below, sequenced in a study of T cells in Graves' hyperthyroidism and ophthalmopathy. TCR beta CDR3 sequences were amplified from RNA transcripts. HTBI primers were used for first-round RT-PCR of the TCR CDR3. TCRdb re-derived calls from the multiplex PCR reads in MiXCR, one entry per CDR3 protein. The sample includes roughly 550,000 distinct CDR3 sequences, about 16% seen only once; the top ten take 29%. Sequenced input: blood. The receptors were gathered from a woman aged 25-40 years with Graves' ophthalmopathy.

This clonotype was detected only once. The CDR3 DNA reads TGCGCCAGCAGCTTGGGACTAGCGCCGAACTCCTACAATGAGCAGTTCTTC. It specifies CASSLGLAPNSYNEQFF. The chain recombines TRBV5-1 with TRBJ2-1; 8 positions agree with TRBD2. The CDR3 is made up of 17 amino acids. Trimming cost V 0 bases and J 0 bases; bases outside gene matches: 5. Germline CDR1 reads SGHRS; CDR2 reads YFSETQ.

The chain employs TRBV4-3 and TRBJ2-1; no firm D call. V gave up 3 bases and J gave up 8 bases, with 11 bases separating them. CDR3 length: 13 amino acids. Germline CDR1 reads LGHNA; CDR2 reads YSLEER. This CDR3 reads CASSQSFRDEQFF. CDR3 coding DNA: TGCGCCAGCAGCCAGAGCTTTCGTGATGAGCAGTTCTTC.

In this sample, this clonotype turned up many times. The chain links TRBV3-1 to TRBJ1-5; tentative D call: TRBD1 (6 bases). Germline V gene lookup returns CDR1 LGHDT and CDR2 YNNKEL (reference sequence). The CDR3 totals 15 residues. Trimming cost V 6 bases and J 4 bases, with 16 bases left between them. CDR3 sequence reads: CASSPDSGQNQPQHF. In DNA form, the CDR3 reads TGTGCCAGCAGTCCGGACAGCGGGCAAAATCAGCCCCAGCATTTT.

The rearrangement uses TRBV7-9 and TRBJ2-1, with TRBD2 identical over 10 bases. J was trimmed by 7 bases and V by 2 bases; bases with no gene match: 5. Germline CDR1 is SEHNR and CDR2 is FQNEAQ (reference sequence). This CDR3 contains 15 residues. The CDR3 region has the DNA TGTGCCAGCAGCTTAAAAGGACTAGCGGCTAATGAGCAGTTCTTC. It yields the protein CASSLKGLAANEQFF.

The chain uses TRBV5-1 and TRBJ2-5; 12 positions agree with TRBD2. The CDR3 spans 16 residues. Unmatched junction bases numbered 4, after V lost 2 bases and J lost 2 bases. Germline lookup yields CDR1 SGHRS and CDR2 YFSETQ. CDR3 DNA sequence: TGCGCCAGCAGCTTTCGACTAGCGGGGGATCAAGAGACCCAGTACTTC. Translated: CASSFRLAGDQETQYF.

The table lists this clonotype with many counts. The J gene is TRBJ2-7, the V gene TRBV3-1, with 11 bases fitting TRBD2. Germline CDR1 is LGHDT and CDR2 is YNNKEL (reference sequence). CDR3 length equals 16 residues. Trimming removed 1 base from V and 4 bases from J; junction bases left unmatched: 6. The CDR3 DNA follows: TGTGCCAGCAGCCAAGGAAAGGGACTAGCGGCTTACGAGCAGTACTTC. This codes for CASSQGKGLAAYEQYF.

This clonotype occurred many times. V gene TRBV3-1 combines with J gene TRBJ1-6; D gene unclear. CDR1 is LGHDT and CDR2 is YNNKEL in the germline V gene (reference sequence). CDR3 length equals 13 residues. Trimming cost V 5 bases and J 9 bases, with 11 bases left between them. CDR3 protein: CASSEERSSPLHF. The CDR3 DNA is TGTGCCAGCAGCGAGGAGCGTTCTTCACCCCTCCACTTT.

This chain links TRBV7-9 with TRBJ2-1, with 10 bases aligning to TRBD1. The ends lost 4 bases at V and 7 bases at J; junction bases unmatched: 7. Germline V gene lookup returns CDR1 SEHNR and CDR2 FQNEAQ (reference sequence). This CDR3 contains 15 residues. The CDR3 protein is CASSYPGTGANEQFF. In DNA form, the CDR3 reads TGTGCCAGCAGCTACCCCGGGACAGGGGCAAATGAGCAGTTCTTC.

The table lists this clonotype with many counts. The chain joins TRBV7-9 to TRBJ2-1, with 9 bases matching TRBD2. The V and J ends lost 3 bases and 8 bases, in that order; junction bases with no gene match: 2. In germline, CDR1 is SEHNR, CDR2 FQNEAQ (reference sequence). The CDR3 is 13 residues long. The CDR3 DNA sequence: TGTGCCAGCAGCTTTCTAGCGGGATATGAGCAGTTCTTC. Translating it yields CASSFLAGYEQFF.

In the case of this clonotype: A much larger clonotype is one base distant, so this may be a read error. The chain is built from TRBV6-2 or TRBV6-3 and TRBJ2-5, with 9 bases aligning to TRBD1. There are 14 residues in the CDR3. Germline V gene data show CDR1 as MNHEY and CDR2 as SVGEGT. J was trimmed by 4 bases and V by 6 bases; bases with no gene match: 6. CDR3 sequence (DNA): TGTGCCAGCAGCTGCGACAGGGGGAGAGAGACCCAGTACTTC. Residues: CASSCDRGRETQYF.

The J gene is TRBJ2-1, the V gene TRBV20-1, with 9 positions matching TRBD2. The CDR3 is 15 residues long. Germline loops: CDR1 DFQATT, CDR2 SNEGSKA (reference sequence). The CDR3 spells CSPNVYASGTNEQFF. The CDR3 DNA is TGCAGCCCCAACGTATACGCTAGCGGGACCAATGAGCAGTTCTTC.

This rearrangement joins TRBV7-3 to TRBJ2-7, with 14 bases that match TRBD2. CDR1 is SGHTA, CDR2 FQGTGA, per germline. The CDR3 sequence is 15 residues long. J gave up 7 bases and V 4 bases, and 6 bases lay outside the gene matches. In DNA, the CDR3 is TGTGCCAGCAGCTCCGGACTAGCGGGAGGCTGGGAGCAGTACTTC. Residues: CASSSGLAGGWEQYF.

Many counts were recorded for this clonotype. V gene TRBV7-2 combines with J gene TRBJ1-5; TRBD1 matches 10 bases. Germline V CDR1 and CDR2: SGHTA, FQGNSA. Trimming removed 2 bases from V and 5 bases from J; junction bases left unmatched: 3. The CDR3 spans 15 residues. Here the CDR3 DNA reads TGTGCCAGCAGCTTATGGGACAGGGGTCATCAGCCCCAGCATTTT. This sequence encodes CASSLWDRGHQPQHF.

This clonotype has at least ten counts. The chain combines TRBV7-2 with TRBJ2-7; D is perhaps TRBD1 (6 bases). This CDR3 is built from 17 residues. The germline gives CDR1 SGHTA, CDR2 FQGNSA. With 0 bases removed from V and 4 bases from J, the gap between germline ends came to 19 bases. The CDR3 region has the DNA TGTGCCAGCAGCTTAGCAACCGGGACAACAACCCTATACGAGCAGTACTTC. This translates into CASSLATGTTTLYEQYF.

This clonotype came up a few times. The rearrangement uses TRBV18 and TRBJ2-7, with 7 bases matching TRBD2. The junction had 15 bases not matched to a gene; V was cut back by 3 bases and J by 4 bases. This CDR3 is 17 amino acids long. CDR1 is KGHSH and CDR2 is LQKENI in the germline V gene. DNA of the CDR3: TGTGCCAGCTCACCCCCCTTGATGTTACTAGCGAGGTACGAGCAGTACTTC. This gives the protein CASSPPLMLLARYEQYF.

The V and J genes are TRBV30 and TRBJ2-6; D gene ambiguous. CDR3 length: 13 amino acids. From germline, CDR1 is GTSNPN and CDR2 SVGIG (reference sequence). V was pared by 3 bases and J by 2 bases, with 5 bases between. Here the CDR3 reads CAWRLPGANVLTF. CDR3 coding DNA: TGTGCCTGGAGACTACCTGGGGCCAACGTCCTGACTTTC. Full variable domain (rest looked up from reference TRBV30 and TRBJ2-6): SQTIHQWPATLVQPVGSPLSLECTVEGTSNPNLYWYRQAAGRGLQLLFYSVGIGQISSEVPQNLSASRPQDRQFILSSKKLLLSDSGFYLCAWRLPGANVLTFGAGSRLTVL.

This clonotype turned up a few times. The chain recombines TRBV5-4 with TRBJ2-7; D could derive from TRBD1 or TRBD2 (7 bases each). Trimming took 4 bases from V and 5 from J, leaving 13 bases between them. The CDR3 spans 13 residues. Per germline, CDR1 SGHNT and CDR2 YYREEE (reference sequence). The CDR3 sequence: CASSRQGGDEQYF. The DNA of the CDR3 is TGTGCCAGCAGCCGCCAGGGGGGGGACGAGCAGTACTTC.

The chain has TRBV30 and TRBJ2-1; D is ambiguous. Germline lookup yields CDR1 GTSNPN and CDR2 SVGIG (reference sequence). This CDR3 is built from 14 residues. Trimming removed 0 bases at V and 8 bases at J, with 14 bases between. Here the CDR3 reads CAWSVGQPPDEQFF. CDR3 nucleotide sequence: TGTGCCTGGAGTGTAGGTCAGCCGCCGGATGAGCAGTTCTTC.

The CDR3 DNA is TGCGCCAGCGACTTAGCGGGAGCGGGGGAGCTGTTTTTT. It specifies CASDLAGAGELFF. V usage is TRBV5-1 and J usage is TRBJ2-2; the match to TRBD2 covers 9 bases. The V segment lost 7 bases and the J segment 8 bases; nucleotides outside the gene matches: 6. Germline lookup yields CDR1 SGHRS and CDR2 YFSETQ. This CDR3 spans 13 amino acids. Full variable domain (rest looked up from reference TRBV5-1 and TRBJ2-2): KAGVTQTPRYLIKTRGQQVTLSCSPISGHRSVSWYQQTPGQGLQFLFEYFSETQRNKGNFPGRFSGRQFSNSRSEMNVSTLELGDSALYLCASDLAGAGELFFGEGSRLTVL.

Written as DNA, the CDR3 is TGCAGCGTTTACGGACTAGCGGGAGGGGACACAAATGAGCAGTTCTTC. This gives the protein CSVYGLAGGDTNEQFF. V and J are TRBV29-1 and TRBJ2-1; 15 bases are a match to TRBD2. This CDR3 spans 16 amino acids. J was trimmed by 7 bases and V by 5 bases; bases with no gene match: 9. CDR1 SQVTM and CDR2 ANQGSEA come from the germline V gene.

This clonotype has a count of ten or more. The V gene is TRBV28, the J gene TRBJ1-5; D gene ambiguous. Germline V gene data show CDR1 as MDHEN and CDR2 as SYDVKM. Between the trimmed V and J ends, which lost 2 bases and 2 bases, there was a span of 7 bases. This CDR3 spans 14 amino acids. DNA for the CDR3: TGTGCCAGCAGTTTAACAGTAGGCAATCAGCCCCAGCATTTT. This translates into CASSLTVGNQPQHF.

The genes are TRBV15 and TRBJ1-3; no definite D call. Trimming shortened V by 4 bases and J by 3 bases, and 4 bases separated the two germline ends. The V gene's germline CDR1 is LNHNV and CDR2 YYDKDF (reference sequence). CDR3 length: 12 residues. CDR3 nucleotide sequence: TGTGCCACCAGCAACTATGGAAACACCATATATTTT. Residues: CATSNYGNTIYF.

This clonotype was seen ten or more times. The CDR3 reads CSATRGQGETQYF. The CDR3 DNA reads as TGCAGCGCTACCAGGGGGCAGGGAGAGACCCAGTACTTC. This sequence joins TRBV29-1 and TRBJ2-5, with 8 bases identical to TRBD1. The CDR3 covers 13 residues. The V gene's germline CDR1 is SQVTM and CDR2 ANQGSEA. J was trimmed by 4 bases and V by 7 bases; bases with no gene match: 8.

At least ten counts were recorded for this clonotype. The chain combines TRBV2 with TRBJ2-7; 14 bases agree with TRBD2. The germline V gene encodes CDR1 SNHLY and CDR2 FYNNEI. The ends lost 7 bases at V and 4 bases at J; junction bases unmatched: 3. This CDR3 is 14 amino acids long. The CDR3 DNA follows: TGTGCCAGCAAAGGGACTAGCGGGAGTTACGAGCAGTACTTC. Amino acid sequence: CASKGTSGSYEQYF.

Many counts were recorded for this clonotype. V gene TRBV2 combines with J gene TRBJ1-4; 7 nucleotides match TRBD1. The CDR3 runs 17 residues. Germline CDR1 reads SNHLY; CDR2 reads FYNNEI. V dropped 2 bases and J dropped 3; count of bases not matched to a gene: 9. CDR3 nucleotide sequence: TGTGCCAGCAGTGAACGTGTGGGACAGTCAGCTAATGAAAAACTGTTTTTT. The encoded protein is CASSERVGQSANEKLFF.

This rearrangement joins TRBV25-1 to TRBJ2-2; D possibly uses TRBD1 or TRBD2 (5 bases each). Germline CDR1 is MGHDK and CDR2 is SYGVNS. This CDR3 spans 14 amino acids. The germline V and J ends were trimmed by 2 bases and 6 bases, with 10 bases remaining between them. CDR3: CASSEGLGAGELFF. The CDR3 coding sequence is TGTGCCAGCAGTGAAGGGTTGGGGGCCGGGGAGCTGTTTTTT.